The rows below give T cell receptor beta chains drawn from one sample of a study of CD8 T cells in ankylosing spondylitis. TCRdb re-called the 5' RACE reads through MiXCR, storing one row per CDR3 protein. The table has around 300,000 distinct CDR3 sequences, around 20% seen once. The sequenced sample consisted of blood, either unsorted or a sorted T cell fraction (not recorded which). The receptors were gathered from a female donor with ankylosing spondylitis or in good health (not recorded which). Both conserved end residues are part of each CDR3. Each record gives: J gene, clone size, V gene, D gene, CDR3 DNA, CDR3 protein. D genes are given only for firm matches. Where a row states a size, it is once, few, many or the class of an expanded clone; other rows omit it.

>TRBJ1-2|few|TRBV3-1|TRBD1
TGTGCCAGCAGCCAAGAAGGGGGCAGGGGCTACGGCTACACCTTC
CASSQEGGRGYGYTF
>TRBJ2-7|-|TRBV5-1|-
TGCGCCAGCAGCGGGGGGGACAGGACCCAAGCCCAGTACTTC
CASSGGDRTQAQYF
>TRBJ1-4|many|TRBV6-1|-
TGTGCCAGCAATACGGGAAACAGCATCGAAAAACTGTTTTTT
CASNTGNSIEKLFF
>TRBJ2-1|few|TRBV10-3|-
TGTGCCTCCAAGGGGGGAGGGCCAAAGAATGAGCAGTTCTTC
CASKGGGPKNEQFF
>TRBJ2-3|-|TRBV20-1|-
TGCAGTGCTAGAGGTCACGCTAGCACAGATACGCAGTATTTT
CSARGHASTDTQYF
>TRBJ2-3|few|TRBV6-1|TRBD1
TGTGCCACCCAAGGGGCCCGACAGGGGACAGATACGCAGTATTTT
CATQGARQGTDTQYF
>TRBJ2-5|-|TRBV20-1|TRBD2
TGCAGTGCTTCGCCCCGGACTAGCGGGTGGGAGACCCAGTACTTC
CSASPRTSGWETQYF
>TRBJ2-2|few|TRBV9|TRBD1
TGTGCCAGCAGCGGAGGAAGACAGGGCTACACCGGGGAGCTGTTTTTT
CASSGGRQGYTGELFF
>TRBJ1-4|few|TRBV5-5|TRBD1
TGTGCCAGCAGCTTGGGGACAGGGGCTTATAGTTCTAATGAAAAACTGTTTTTT
CASSLGTGAYSSNEKLFF
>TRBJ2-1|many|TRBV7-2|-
TGTGCCAGCAGCCCCTTTAGGGGGGAGGGCCGGCAGTTCTTC
CASSPFRGEGRQFF
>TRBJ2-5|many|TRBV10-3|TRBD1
TGTGCCATCAGTCGGGGACAGTATAGGGAGACCCAGTACTTC
CAISRGQYRETQYF
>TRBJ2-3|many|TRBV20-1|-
TGCAGTGCCGAAACCACAGATACGCAGTATTTT
CSAETTDTQYF
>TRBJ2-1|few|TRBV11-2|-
TGTGCCAGCAGCTTCCGGGACTCCAAACTCTTATCATACAATGAGCAGTTCTTC
CASSFRDSKLLSYNEQFF
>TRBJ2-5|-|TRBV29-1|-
TGCAGCGTTCTCGTGGGGCTCCAAGAGACCCAGTACTTC
CSVLVGLQETQYF
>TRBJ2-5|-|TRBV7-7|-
TGTGCTAGCAGCTTAGAAAAACAAACGGGGGAGACCCAGTACTTC
CASSLEKQTGETQYF
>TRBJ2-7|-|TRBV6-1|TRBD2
TGTGCCAGCAGAATTAGCGGGGGCGGGGAGCAGTACTTC
CASRISGGGEQYF
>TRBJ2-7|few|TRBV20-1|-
TGCAGTGCTAGAGCAATCCAGGGGGGCTCATACGAGCAGTACTTC
CSARAIQGGSYEQYF
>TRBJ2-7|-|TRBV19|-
TGTGCCAGTAGTCGGACACGGTACGAGCAGTACTTC
CASSRTRYEQYF
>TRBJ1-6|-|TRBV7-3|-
TGTGCCAGCAGCTTTAGTGGGAATTCACCCCTCCACTTT
CASSFSGNSPLHF
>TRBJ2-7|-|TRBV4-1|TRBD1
TGCGCCAGCAGCCCTCGGACAGGGGGCTATGTCGAGCAGTACTTC
CASSPRTGGYVEQYF
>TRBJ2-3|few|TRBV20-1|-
TGCAGTGCTAGGACAGGCTACACCACAGATACGCAGTATTTT
CSARTGYTTDTQYF
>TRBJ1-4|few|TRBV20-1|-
TGCAGTGCACAAGGGGAAAAACTGTTTTTT
CSAQGEKLFF
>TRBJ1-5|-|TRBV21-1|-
TGTGCCAGCAGCTCCCACCAGGGGAACCGGCCTAGCAATCAGCCCCAGCATTTT
CASSSHQGNRPSNQPQHF
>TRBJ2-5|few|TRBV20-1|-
TGCAGTGCTAGAGTTCGGGAGACCCAGTACTTC
CSARVRETQYF
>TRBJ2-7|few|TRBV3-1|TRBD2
TGTGCCAGCAGCCCCGGACTAGCGGGAGACCACGAGCAGTACTTC
CASSPGLAGDHEQYF
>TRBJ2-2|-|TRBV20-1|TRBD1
TGCAGTGCGCACAGGGACAGGGTGGGCGGGGAGCTGTTTTTT
CSAHRDRVGGELFF
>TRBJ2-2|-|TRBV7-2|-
TGTGCCAGCAGCTTAGGGGGAAGTGGGAACACCGGGGAGCTGTTTTTT
CASSLGGSGNTGELFF
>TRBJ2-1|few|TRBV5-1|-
TGCGCCAGCAGCTTTAAAAGTATTAGCTTCTTC
CASSFKSISFF
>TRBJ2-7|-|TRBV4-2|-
TGTGCCAGCAGCCAAGAGCCCAGGGGTTCCTACGAGCAGTACTTC
CASSQEPRGSYEQYF
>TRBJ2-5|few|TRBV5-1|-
TGCGCCAGCAGGCATCAAAGCGAGCGAGAGACCCAGTACTTC
CASRHQSERETQYF
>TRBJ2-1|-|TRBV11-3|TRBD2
TGTGCCAGCAGCTTACATACTAGCGGGAGGGGCAATGAGCAGTTCTTC
CASSLHTSGRGNEQFF
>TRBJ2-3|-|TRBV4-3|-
TGCGCCAGCAGCCCCGATTTCCGATCAGATACGCAGTATTTT
CASSPDFRSDTQYF
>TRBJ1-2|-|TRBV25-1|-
TGTGCCAGCAGCGCCTCTCGGGGGGCCCTAGCCTATGGCTACACCTTC
CASSASRGALAYGYTF
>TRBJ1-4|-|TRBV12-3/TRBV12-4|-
TGTGCCAGCAGTCCTGGGTGGGAACTGTTTTTT
CASSPGWELFF
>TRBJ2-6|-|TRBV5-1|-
TGCGCCAGCAGCTCGGTAATAGGGGCTGGGGCCAACGTCCTGACTTTC
CASSSVIGAGANVLTF
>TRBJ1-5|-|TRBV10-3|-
TGTGCCACCGGGACGGATCAGCCCCAGCATTTT
CATGTDQPQHF
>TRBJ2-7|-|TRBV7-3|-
TGTGCCAGCAGCGTAACGGGATCCTCATTTTACGAGCAGTACTTC
CASSVTGSSFYEQYF
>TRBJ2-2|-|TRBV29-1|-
TGCAGCGTTGAAGGCGGGGCCGGGGAGCTGTTTTTT
CSVEGGAGELFF
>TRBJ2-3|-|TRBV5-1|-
TGCGCCAGCAGCGGGAGGTCGGCAGATACGCAGTATTTT
CASSGRSADTQYF
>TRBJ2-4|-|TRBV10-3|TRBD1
TGTGCCATCAGTGCCATGACAGGGGGCGAAAACATTCAGTACTTC
CAISAMTGGENIQYF
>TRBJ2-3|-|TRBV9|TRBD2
TGTGCCAGCAGCACCGGACTAGCGGGAGTTCGGGATACGCAGTATTTT
CASSTGLAGVRDTQYF